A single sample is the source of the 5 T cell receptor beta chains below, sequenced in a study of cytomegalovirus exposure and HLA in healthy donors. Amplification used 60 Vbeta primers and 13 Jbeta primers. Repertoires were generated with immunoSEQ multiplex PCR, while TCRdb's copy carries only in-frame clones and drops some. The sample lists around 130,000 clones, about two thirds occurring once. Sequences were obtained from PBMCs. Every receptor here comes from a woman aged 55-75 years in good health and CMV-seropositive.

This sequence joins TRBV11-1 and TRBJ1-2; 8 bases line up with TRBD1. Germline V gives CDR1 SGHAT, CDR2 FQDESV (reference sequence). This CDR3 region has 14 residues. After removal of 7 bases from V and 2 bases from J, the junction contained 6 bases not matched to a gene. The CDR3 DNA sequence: TGTGCCAGCAACGGACAGGGCTCCAACTATGGCTACACCTTC. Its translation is CASNGQGSNYGYTF.

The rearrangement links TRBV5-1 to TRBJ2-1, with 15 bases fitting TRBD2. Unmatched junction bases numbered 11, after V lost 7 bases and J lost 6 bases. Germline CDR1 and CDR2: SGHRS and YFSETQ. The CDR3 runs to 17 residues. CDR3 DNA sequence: TGCGCCAGCGCGCTCGTCTGGACTAGCGGGGGGGTCAATGAGCAGTTCTTC. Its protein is CASALVWTSGGVNEQFF. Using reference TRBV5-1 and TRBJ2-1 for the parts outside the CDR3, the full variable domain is KAGVTQTPRYLIKTRGQQVTLSCSPISGHRSVSWYQQTPGQGLQFLFEYFSETQRNKGNFPGRFSGRQFSNSRSEMNVSTLELGDSALYLCASALVWTSGGVNEQFFGPGTRLTVL.

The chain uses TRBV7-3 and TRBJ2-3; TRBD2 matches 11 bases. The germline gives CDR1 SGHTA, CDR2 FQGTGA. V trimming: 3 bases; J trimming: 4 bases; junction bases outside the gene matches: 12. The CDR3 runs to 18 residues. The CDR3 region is CASSLATLAGGRSDTQYF. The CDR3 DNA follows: TGTGCCAGCAGCTTGGCGACCTTAGCGGGGGGGCGCTCAGATACGCAGTATTTT.

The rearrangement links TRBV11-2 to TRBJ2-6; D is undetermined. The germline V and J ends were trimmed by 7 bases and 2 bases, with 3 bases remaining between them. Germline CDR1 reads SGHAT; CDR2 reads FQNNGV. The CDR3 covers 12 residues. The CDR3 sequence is CASTAGANVLTF. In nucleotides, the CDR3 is TGTGCCAGCACCGCTGGGGCCAACGTCCTGACTTTC.

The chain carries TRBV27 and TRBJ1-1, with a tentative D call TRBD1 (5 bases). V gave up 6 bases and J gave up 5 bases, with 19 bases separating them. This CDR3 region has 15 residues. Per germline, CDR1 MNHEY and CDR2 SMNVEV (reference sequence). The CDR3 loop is CASRLFPTGGTEAFF. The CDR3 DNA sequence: TGTGCCAGCAGACTCTTCCCGACGGGGGGAACTGAAGCTTTCTTT.